A single sample gave rise to the 2 T cell receptor beta chains below, sequenced in a study of PD-1 blockade in classical Hodgkin lymphoma. TCRdb's copy holds only in-frame clones and misses some; the assay was immunoSEQ multiplex PCR. This repertoire shows over 15,000 clones, about 65% found once; its top ten account for 6% to 8.5%. Time point here: cycle 4 day 1 (C4D1), after 5 to 7 weeks of nivolumab. The patients all showed relapse after autologous stem cell transplantation, while their brentuximab vedotin exposure varied. Here the sequenced sample was peripheral blood mononuclear cells (PBMCs), taken before the fourth cycle of nivolumab. These TCRs come from a human donor with classical Hodgkin lymphoma.

As DNA, the CDR3 is TGTGCCAGCAGTCCCTCCGCGGGAGGGAGGGGTGAGCAGTTCTTC. This encodes CASSPSAGGRGEQFF. V gene TRBV28 combines with J gene TRBJ2-1; 9 positions agree with TRBD2. V was pared by 5 bases and J by 9 bases, with 11 bases of the junction left unmatched. The CDR3 loop spans 15 amino acids. From germline, CDR1 is MDHEN and CDR2 SYDVKM.

This chain uses TRBV29-1 with TRBJ2-7; D not certain. The CDR3 covers 11 residues. Germline V CDR1 and CDR2: SQVTM, ANQGSEA. V was trimmed by 2 bases and J by 7 bases, leaving 9 bases between them. The DNA for the CDR3 is TGCAGCGTTGAACAAGGAACGGAGCAGTACTTC. Protein sequence: CSVEQGTEQYF.